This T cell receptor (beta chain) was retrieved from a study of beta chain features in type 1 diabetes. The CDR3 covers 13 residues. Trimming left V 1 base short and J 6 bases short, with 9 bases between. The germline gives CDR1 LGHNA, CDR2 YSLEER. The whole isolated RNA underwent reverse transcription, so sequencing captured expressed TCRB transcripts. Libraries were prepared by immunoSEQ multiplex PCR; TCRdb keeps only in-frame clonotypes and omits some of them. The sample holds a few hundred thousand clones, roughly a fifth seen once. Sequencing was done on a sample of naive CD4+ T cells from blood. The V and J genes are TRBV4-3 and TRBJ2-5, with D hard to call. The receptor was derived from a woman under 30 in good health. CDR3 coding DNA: TGCGCCAGCAGCCAAGGGCCGAGGAAGACCCAGTACTTC. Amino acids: CASSQGPRKTQYF.